This TCR beta chain was recovered during a study of T cell responses to AZD1222 COVID-19 vaccine. The CDR3 contains 16 residues. CDR1 is MNHEY, CDR2 SMNVEV, per germline (reference sequence). Trimming cost V 4 bases and J 1 base; bases outside gene matches: 1. The count of this clone is one. TCRdb's table, derived via immunoSEQ multiplex PCR, lists solely in-frame clones and lacks some. The repertoire holds fewer than 90,000 clones, with 88% as singletons. This chain joins TRBV27 and TRBJ2-1; 13 nucleotides line up with TRBD2. This sequence was found in an adult in good health. The source was peripheral blood, collected on day 0 of AZD1222 vaccination. Written as DNA, the CDR3 is TGTGCCAGCAGTTCACTAGCGGGAGGGTCCTACAATGAGCAGTTCTTC. This translates into CASSSLAGGSYNEQFF.